This T cell receptor beta chain was recorded in a study of blood T cell repertoires in COVID-19. Whole-study context: PBMCs, B-cell-depleted T cells, or T cells provided the cDNA or gDNA that made up the material.

The table came from immunoSEQ multiplex PCR; TCRdb's copy has only in-frame clones and leaves some out. Among roughly 280,000 clones, 87% were seen once, and the ten largest hold about 2.2%. The CDR3 has 15 amino acids. Germline CDR1 and CDR2: MDHEN and SYDVKM. V dropped 2 bases and J dropped 0 bases, with 8 bases sitting between them. The J gene is TRBJ1-5, the V gene TRBV28, with TRBD1 as a possible D gene (5 bases). The specimen sequenced was peripheral blood. The receptor was isolated from a woman between 50 and 59 years old who had recovered from COVID-19. The CDR3 DNA reads as TGTGCCAGCAGTTTAGGGGGGAATAGCAATCAGCCCCAGCATTTT. Its protein is CASSLGGNSNQPQHF. Using reference TRBV28 and TRBJ1-5 for the parts outside the CDR3, the full variable domain is DVKVTQSSRYLVKRTGEKVFLECVQDMDHENMFWYRQDPGLGLRLIYFSYDVKMKEKGDIPEGYSVSREKKERFSLILESASTNQTSMYLCASSLGGNSNQPQHFGDGTRLSIL.